This T cell receptor (beta chain) stems from a study of blood T cell repertoires in COVID-19. On the study more broadly: PBMCs, B-cell-depleted T cells, or T cells provided the cDNA or gDNA that made up the material.

A Seattle source enrolled patients during active infection and followed them longitudinally. CDR1 DFQATT and CDR2 SNEGSKA come from the germline V gene (reference sequence). Deletions cut 5 bases from V and 5 bases from J, with 8 bases between. The CDR3 runs to 11 residues. Comment on this clone: This CDR3 is also generated by other DNA sequences in the sample.

Assay used: immunoSEQ multiplex PCR; TCRdb lists only in-frame clones, some missing. Of fewer than 350,000 clones detected, roughly 90% appear once; the ten largest clones hold approximately 4.1%. The rearrangement links TRBV20-1 to TRBJ2-3, with no clear D. The receptor was derived from a woman aged 55-69 years with COVID-19, enrolled during active disease. The sample consisted of peripheral blood. The CDR3 nucleotides read TGCAGTGCTCCCCCCGGAGATACGCAGTATTTT. Its translation: CSAPPGDTQYF.